This entry lists 3 T cell receptor beta chains sequenced from one sample in a study of T-cell reconstitution after alpha-beta-depleted transplantation in children. TCRbeta library preparation incorporated unique molecular identifiers. TCRdb reanalysed the PCR reads using MiXCR and keeps one entry per CDR3 protein. Seen here are hundreds of thousands of distinct CDR3 sequences, roughly 15% observed once, and the top ten hold around 0.96%. This sample comprised PBMCs from the stem cell graft donor, obtained from the stem cell graft. Source of these receptors: a human donor who donated a stem cell graft to a child with acute myeloid leukemia.

Note on this clonotype: One end of the junction fails to match germline, which may point to a read error. The V call is TRBV20-1, the J call TRBJ1-2; D unresolved. The CDR3 extends over 16 amino acids. Per germline, CDR1 DFQATT and CDR2 SNEGSKA (reference sequence). The CDR3 region is CSAPEDVPQRNYGYAF. Here the CDR3 DNA reads TGCAGTGCCCCCGAGGACGTACCCCAGAGAAACTATGGCTACGCCTTC.

This sequence joins TRBV7-2 and TRBJ1-5; a weak D match, TRBD1 (5 bases). Per germline, CDR1 SGHTA and CDR2 FQGNSA. The V gene lost 2 bases and the J gene lost 0 bases, with 8 bases spanning the gap. The CDR3 has 15 residues. The CDR3 nucleotides are TGTGCCAGCAGCTTACGACAGCTTAGCAATCAGCCCCAGCATTTT. Protein product: CASSLRQLSNQPQHF.

This clonotype was recorded many times. V and J are TRBV20-1 and TRBJ2-7; D is possibly TRBD1 (5 bases). Trimming shortened V by 1 base and J by 7 bases, and 20 bases separated the two germline ends. There are 15 residues in the CDR3. Germline V lookup: CDR1 DFQATT, CDR2 SNEGSKA (reference sequence). The CDR3 reads CSARAQDKAVREQYF. The CDR3 DNA sequence: TGCAGTGCTAGAGCACAGGACAAAGCTGTACGAGAGCAGTACTTC.